The clone carrying this T cell receptor (beta chain) was seen a few times. Its antigen remains unknown. The data belong to a study of cytomegalovirus exposure and HLA in healthy donors. The PCR made use of 60 Vbeta and 13 Jbeta primers. The method was immunoSEQ multiplex PCR; TCRdb's version includes in-frame clones alone and lacks a portion of them. The profile shows fewer than 250,000 clones, approximately 83% of them singletons. The study, taken as a whole, reports: CMV serostatus was the sole immune exposure data available. Reportedly, HLA-A and HLA-B alleles of most subjects were accurately predicted from TCR beta.

Germline values: CDR1 SGHDT, CDR2 YYEEEE. J lost 0 bases, V lost 4 bases, and 0 bases had no gene match. CDR3 size: 13 residues. This chain connects TRBV5-6 to TRBJ1-1; the match to TRBD1 covers 7 bases. The sequence was collected from a woman between 45 and 65 years old in good health and CMV-seropositive. Sequenced input: PBMCs. The CDR3 sequence: CASSQGVNTEAFF. The CDR3 bases are TGTGCCAGCAGCCAGGGGGTGAACACTGAAGCTTTCTTT.